Listed below are T cell receptor beta chains from one sample, sequenced in a study of Graves' ophthalmopathy and Graves' hyperthyroidism. TCRdb fed the multiplex PCR reads into MiXCR, producing one record per CDR3 protein. The data show hundreds of thousands of distinct CDR3 sequences, 22% seen once. Sequenced material: peripheral blood. These receptors all stem from a woman aged 18-29 years with stable Graves' hyperthyroidism. Some clones in this sample may be carry-over from other donors' samples. The CDR3 runs from the conserved cysteine through the conserved F or W. Fields, in order: CDR3 protein, CDR3 DNA, D gene, J gene, V gene, clone size. D genes are given only for firm matches. Where a row states a size, it is once, few, many or the class of an expanded clone; other rows omit it.

CARRDWNTGELFF TGTGCCAGAAGGGACTGGAACACCGGGGAGCTGTTTTTT . TRBJ2-2 TRBV6-1 many
CASRRTREGGGYTF TGTGCCAGCAGACGAACCAGGGAAGGAGGAGGCTACACCTTC . TRBJ1-2 TRBV12-3/TRBV12-4 .
CASSPNRDYTEAFF TGTGCCAGCAGTCCTAACAGGGATTATACTGAAGCTTTCTTT . TRBJ1-1 TRBV7-3 .
CSVEVTAETQYF TGCAGCGTTGAAGTCACAGCGGAGACCCAGTACTTC . TRBJ2-5 TRBV29-1 .
CASSYSGNPLGHYEQYF TGTGCCAGCAGTTACTCGGGGAACCCACTAGGCCATTACGAGCAGTACTTC . TRBJ2-7 TRBV6-5 many
CASSQPGQKPYEQYF TGCGCCAGCAGCCAGCCGGGACAAAAGCCCTACGAGCAGTACTTC . TRBJ2-7 TRBV4-3 many
CASSTLSDKNIQYF TGTGCCAGCAGCACCCTTAGCGACAAAAACATTCAGTACTTC . TRBJ2-4 TRBV12-3/TRBV12-4 few
CASSYSVVSSYDQYF TGTGCCAGCAGTTACTCGGTAGTAAGCTCCTACGATCAGTACTTC . TRBJ2-7 TRBV6-2/TRBV6-3 once
CATSRDPAREAFF TGTGCCACCAGCAGAGATCCGGCCCGGGAGGCTTTCTTT . TRBJ1-1 TRBV15 many
CASSPVRGGVYEQYF TGTGCCAGCAGTCCGGTGAGGGGGGGGGTGTACGAGCAGTACTTC . TRBJ2-7 TRBV12-3/TRBV12-4 .
CASSLGPTGNYGYTF TGTGCCAGCAGCTTAGGCCCGACAGGGAACTATGGCTACACCTTC TRBD1 TRBJ1-2 TRBV7-9 .
CASRGQANTEAFF TGTGCCAGCAGGGGACAGGCAAACACTGAAGCTTTCTTT TRBD1 TRBJ1-1 TRBV6-1 many
CSAAYTGELFF TGCAGTGCCGCTTACACCGGGGAGCTGTTTTTT . TRBJ2-2 TRBV20-1 .
CASSMSRDRVNRGSPLHF TGTGCCAGCAGCATGTCTCGGGACAGGGTGAATCGGGGTTCACCCCTCCACTTT TRBD1 TRBJ1-6 TRBV7-9 many
CASSYSRVPSQETQYF TGTGCCAGCAGTTACTCGAGGGTTCCATCCCAAGAGACCCAGTACTTC . TRBJ2-5 TRBV6-5 few
CASREKNIQYF TGTGCCAGCAGAGAGAAAAACATTCAGTACTTC . TRBJ2-4 TRBV2 .
CASSFGTGGVETQYF TGTGCCAGCAGTTTCGGGACAGGGGGCGTTGAGACCCAGTACTTC TRBD1 TRBJ2-5 TRBV28 many
CASRGQGEVGTQYF TGTGCCAGCAGGGGACAGGGGGAGGTTGGGACCCAGTACTTC TRBD1 TRBJ2-5 TRBV6-1 many
CASSGPGQGIYEQYF TGTGCCAGCAGTGGTCCGGGACAGGGGATCTACGAGCAGTACTTC TRBD1 TRBJ2-7 TRBV6-1 .
CASSYSYNSFSYEQYF TGTGCCAGCAGTTACTCGTATAACAGCTTCTCCTACGAGCAGTACTTC . TRBJ2-7 TRBV6-5 many
CASSIDRATEAFF TGCGCCAGCAGCATAGACAGGGCAACTGAAGCTTTCTTT TRBD1 TRBJ1-1 TRBV5-1 once
CASSFNQETSYEQYF TGTGCCAGCAGTTTTAACCAGGAGACCTCCTACGAGCAGTACTTC . TRBJ2-7 TRBV12-3/TRBV12-4 many
CASSFKGSNSPLHF TGTGCCAGCAGTTTCAAGGGTTCCAATTCACCCCTCCACTTT . TRBJ1-6 TRBV12-3/TRBV12-4 many
CASKRGDRVLEQYF TGTGCCAGCAAAAGGGGGGACAGGGTCCTCGAGCAGTACTTC TRBD1 TRBJ2-7 TRBV28 .
CASSQTGTGDYEQYF TGCGCCAGCAGCCAGACCGGGACAGGGGACTACGAGCAGTACTTC TRBD1 TRBJ2-7 TRBV4-1 many
CASTGGAHYEQYF TGTGCCAGCACGGGCGGGGCACACTACGAGCAGTACTTC . TRBJ2-7 TRBV3-1 .
CASSVGQGKVQPQHF TGTGCCAGCAGTGTCGGACAGGGTAAAGTTCAGCCCCAGCATTTT TRBD1 TRBJ1-5 TRBV6-2/TRBV6-3 many
CASSRDTQSSYEQYF TGTGCCAGCAGCCGGGACACCCAAAGCTCCTACGAGCAGTACTTC . TRBJ2-7 TRBV11-1 many
CASSSNLGETQYF TGTGCCAGCAGCTCTAACCTAGGGGAGACCCAGTACTTC . TRBJ2-5 TRBV7-3 few
CASSSRLAGTNEQYF TGCGCCAGCAGCTCACGACTAGCGGGAACCAACGAGCAGTACTTC TRBD2 TRBJ2-7 TRBV5-1 .
CASSRRTEDTEAFF TGTGCCAGCAGTCGCAGGACGGAGGACACTGAAGCTTTCTTT . TRBJ1-1 TRBV27 .
CASSLRATRGVETQYF TGTGCCAGCAGTTTAAGGGCGACTAGAGGAGTCGAGACCCAGTACTTC . TRBJ2-5 TRBV12-3/TRBV12-4 many
CASTKPWRDKSYEQYF TGTGCCAGCACAAAACCCTGGAGGGACAAGTCCTACGAGCAGTACTTC . TRBJ2-7 TRBV6-2/TRBV6-3 many
CASSVESASSYEQYF TGTGCCAGCAGCGTAGAGTCAGCCTCTTCCTACGAGCAGTACTTC . TRBJ2-7 TRBV9 .
CASRRSGEGQPQHF TGTGCCAGCCGCCGGTCAGGGGAAGGTCAGCCCCAGCATTTT . TRBJ1-5 TRBV13 many
CASSFSGTGGAGTSGISYEQYF TGTGCCAGCAGCTTCTCAGGGACAGGGGGCGCGGGGACTAGCGGGATATCCTACGAGCAGTACTTC . TRBJ2-7 TRBV7-8 many
CASSLLASGVPYEQYF TGTGCCAGCAGTTTACTGGCTAGCGGAGTGCCCTACGAGCAGTACTTC TRBD2 TRBJ2-7 TRBV27 many
CASRKTGGPYGYTF TGTGCCAGCAGGAAAACGGGGGGACCCTATGGCTACACCTTC . TRBJ1-2 TRBV7-3 .
CASSESNYGYTF TGTGCCAGCAGTGAAAGTAACTATGGCTACACCTTC . TRBJ1-2 TRBV12-3/TRBV12-4 many
CASSQRRDSRGYNSPLHF TGTGCCAGCAGCCAAAGGCGGGACTCGAGGGGGTATAATTCACCCCTCCACTTT . TRBJ1-6 TRBV3-1 many
CASRGGLRTGELFF TGTGCCAGCAGAGGGGGATTGCGGACCGGGGAGCTGTTTTTT . TRBJ2-2 TRBV28 .
CASSLSGEGSYEQYF TGTGCCAGCAGTTTGTCAGGGGAGGGCTCCTACGAGCAGTACTTC . TRBJ2-7 TRBV12-3/TRBV12-4 many
CASSRQAVYLQETQYF TGTGCCAGCAGTCGTCAGGCCGTATACCTCCAAGAGACCCAGTACTTC . TRBJ2-5 TRBV6-2/TRBV6-3 .
CASSEVGGLTEAFF TGTGCCAGCAGTGAGGTTGGGGGATTGACTGAAGCTTTCTTT . TRBJ1-1 TRBV6-1 few
CATSEQGAGANVLTF TGTGCCACCAGCGAGCAGGGTGCCGGGGCCAACGTCCTGACTTTC . TRBJ2-6 TRBV15 many
CASAQGSSYNSPLHF TGTGCCAGCGCACAGGGGTCCTCCTATAATTCACCCCTCCACTTT TRBD1 TRBJ1-6 TRBV7-9 .
CSVISGSSVIGELFF TGCAGCGTTATTAGCGGGAGTTCGGTGATCGGGGAGCTGTTTTTT TRBD2 TRBJ2-2 TRBV29-1 many
CASSEVGKRAVYEQYF TGTGCCAGCAGTGAGGTGGGCAAGCGGGCTGTCTACGAGCAGTACTTC . TRBJ2-7 TRBV2 many
CASGWTGGSYEQYF TGTGCTAGTGGCTGGACAGGGGGTTCCTACGAGCAGTACTTC TRBD1 TRBJ2-7 TRBV12-5 .
CASSYTGGTNNEQYF TGTGCCAGCAGTTACACAGGGGGTACTAATAACGAGCAGTACTTC TRBD1 TRBJ2-7 TRBV6-5 many
CAWSQGTNSPLHF TGTGCCTGGAGTCAAGGGACCAATTCACCCCTCCACTTT . TRBJ1-6 TRBV30 .
CASSEVAGRVDGYTF TGTGCCAGCAGTGAAGTAGCCGGGAGAGTAGATGGCTACACCTTC . TRBJ1-2 TRBV6-1 .
CASSPLARTAHEQYF TGCGCCAGCAGCCCCCTTGCGCGGACGGCACACGAGCAGTACTTC . TRBJ2-7 TRBV4-3 .
CASSESSRGDSPLHF TGTGCCAGCAGTGAAAGTAGCCGAGGAGATTCACCCCTCCACTTT . TRBJ1-6 TRBV6-1 .